The T cell receptor (beta chain) under discussion was sequenced for a study of shared clonotypes between healthy human individuals. The protocol was immunoSEQ multiplex PCR, while the TCRdb copy is restricted to in-frame clones and leaves out a portion. The data hold around 1,000,000 clones, with approximately 77% observed a single time. Donors had no recently reported acute infections or vaccinations and were HIV-negative. Nashville, Tennessee was home to all donors, who were Caucasian adults. Germline V lookup: CDR1 KGHSH, CDR2 LQKENI. The ends lost 6 bases at V and 6 bases at J; junction bases unmatched: 10. There are 15 residues in the CDR3.

The sequenced sample consisted of memory CD4+ T cells from PBMCs. Noted subset: CD45RA-negative fraction. J is TRBJ1-3 and V is TRBV18, with 8 bases matching TRBD1. The receptor's source is a man in his late teens or twenties in good health. Some clones in this sample may be carry-over from other donors' samples. Here the CDR3 reads CASSITGDRKNTIYF. Written as DNA, the CDR3 is TGTGCCAGCTCCATTACTGGGGACAGGAAAAACACCATATATTTT.